This T cell receptor (beta chain) appears in the sequencing data of a study of T-cell reconstitution after alpha-beta-depleted transplantation in children. Findings and limits, study-wide: Some patients' high day-60 TCRbeta diversity was attributed to recipient cells surviving conditioning. After transplant, at about two months, alpha-beta T cells were reportedly derived from several hundred expanded graft clones. Hyperexpanded clones declined; after one year, newly produced T cells mostly supplied diversity.

Remarks on this clonotype: The antigen is unknown.

The library targeted TCRbeta and was prepared with unique molecular identifiers. TCRdb recomputed calls from the PCR reads with MiXCR, one row per CDR3 protein. The profile covers roughly 110,000 distinct CDR3 sequences, with around a tenth appearing a single time and about 34% taken by the ten largest. The CDR3 runs 15 residues. Per the germline V gene, CDR1 is SGHRS and CDR2 is YFSETQ. The ends lost 3 bases at V and 3 bases at J; junction bases unmatched: 2. The receptor was derived from a boy aged 2 to 10 with acute lymphoblastic leukemia, due to receive a stem cell transplant. The source was PBMCs, collected before TCRalphabeta/CD19-depleted stem cell transplant. V is TRBV5-1 and J is TRBJ2-3; 12 nucleotides line up with TRBD1. CDR3 nucleotide sequence: TGCGCCAGCAGCTGGGGACAGGGGGCAACAGATACGCAGTATTTT. Its translation is CASSWGQGATDTQYF. The full variable domain, with the rest looked up from reference TRBV5-1 and TRBJ2-3, is KAGVTQTPRYLIKTRGQQVTLSCSPISGHRSVSWYQQTPGQGLQFLFEYFSETQRNKGNFPGRFSGRQFSNSRSEMNVSTLELGDSALYLCASSWGQGATDTQYFGPGTRLTVL.